The present T cell receptor (beta chain) was sequenced within a study of blood T cells in healthy people across ages. The use of a sample-barcoded 5' primer and a J-beta primer mix characterized a second PCR of about 7 to 12 cycles. MiXCR, run by TCRdb on the 5' RACE reads, gives a single entry per CDR3 protein. Of around 990,000 distinct CDR3 sequences in the sample, around 27% were seen once. The CDR3 contains 14 residues. V was cut by 3 bases and J by 0 bases, with 9 bases left in between. In germline, CDR1 is SGDLS, CDR2 YYNGEE. These same data were also listed under a study on T cells of mothers and their children. That publication notes: For each mother, over 9 million TCR beta CDR3 reads were obtained, and for each child, approximately 3 million.

The receptor was isolated from a girl aged 2 to 9 in good health. The sample taken for sequencing was blood. This chain uses TRBV9 with TRBJ2-5; no definite D call. In DNA, the CDR3 is TGTGCCAGCAGCGCTGGCGGCGACCAAGAGACCCAGTACTTC. It yields the protein CASSAGGDQETQYF.